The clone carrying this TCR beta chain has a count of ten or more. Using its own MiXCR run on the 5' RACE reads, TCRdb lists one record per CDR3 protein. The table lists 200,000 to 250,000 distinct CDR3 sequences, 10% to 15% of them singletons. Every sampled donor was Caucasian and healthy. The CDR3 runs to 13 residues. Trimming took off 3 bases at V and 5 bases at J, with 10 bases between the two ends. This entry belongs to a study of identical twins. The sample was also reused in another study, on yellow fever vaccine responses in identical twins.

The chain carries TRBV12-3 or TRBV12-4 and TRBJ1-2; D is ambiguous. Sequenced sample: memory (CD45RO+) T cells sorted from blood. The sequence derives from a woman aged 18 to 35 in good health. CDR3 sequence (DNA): TGTGCCAGCAGTTTGGTTTCGGGTTATGGCTACACCTTC. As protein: CASSLVSGYGYTF.